Given below is one T cell receptor (beta chain) in context. These data originate in a study of blood T cell repertoires in COVID-19. At the level of the study: Samples came from the United States, Italy and Spain, spanning acute and convalescent COVID-19. PBMCs, B-cell-depleted T cells, or T cells provided the cDNA or gDNA that made up the material.

Original processing notes: Using reference gene primer amplification, nucleated cell counts were estimated. Generated by immunoSEQ multiplex PCR, the TCRdb table keeps only in-frame clones and is missing some. The V and J calls and clone size come from that table; D and trimming were worked out from the DNA. The repertoire includes under 200,000 clones, about 85% of them detected once, and approximately 9.8% sits in the top ten. Losses at the gene ends were 2 bases for V and 4 bases for J; bases not matched to a gene: 7. This CDR3 has 15 residues. The V gene's germline CDR1 is SGHAT and CDR2 FQNNGV. The chain links TRBV11-2 to TRBJ2-7; TRBD1 agrees at 8 bases. This sequence was found in a woman older than 75 with acute or convalescent COVID-19. Material for sequencing was peripheral blood. The CDR3 reads CASSLRQGAPYEQYF. DNA of the CDR3: TGTGCCAGCAGCTTACGTCAGGGGGCTCCTTACGAGCAGTACTTC.